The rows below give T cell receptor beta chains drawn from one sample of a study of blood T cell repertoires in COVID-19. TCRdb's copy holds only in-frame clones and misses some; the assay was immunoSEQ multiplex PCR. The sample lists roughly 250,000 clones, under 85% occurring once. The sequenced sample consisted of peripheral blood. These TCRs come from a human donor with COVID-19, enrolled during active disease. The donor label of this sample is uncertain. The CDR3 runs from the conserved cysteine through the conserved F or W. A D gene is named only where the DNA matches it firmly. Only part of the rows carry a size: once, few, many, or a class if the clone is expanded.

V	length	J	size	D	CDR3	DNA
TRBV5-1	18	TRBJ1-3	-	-	CASSLYPDWRGGGNTIYF	TGCGCCAGCAGCCTTTACCCCGACTGGCGGGGAGGTGGAAACACCATATATTTT
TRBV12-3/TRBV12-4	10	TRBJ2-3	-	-	CASGADTQYF	TGTGCCAGCGGGGCCGATACGCAGTATTTT
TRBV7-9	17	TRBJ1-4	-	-	CASSWSSGTLGGEKLFF	TGTGCCAGCAGCTGGTCATCCGGGACCCTGGGAGGGGAAAAACTGTTTTTT
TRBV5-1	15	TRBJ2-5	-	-	CASSLGQGSQETQYF	TGCGCCAGCAGCTTGGGTCAGGGGTCCCAAGAGACCCAGTACTTC
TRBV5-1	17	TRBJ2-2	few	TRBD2	CASSPWTSGRSGGELFF	TGCGCCAGCAGCCCTTGGACTAGCGGGAGGTCGGGCGGGGAGCTGTTTTTT
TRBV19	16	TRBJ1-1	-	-	CASSIAGGIMNTEAFF	TGTGCCAGTAGTATAGCGGGCGGGATTATGAACACTGAAGCTTTCTTT
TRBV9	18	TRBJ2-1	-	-	CASSVDPSGREVGNEQFF	TGTGCCAGCAGCGTAGATCCCAGCGGACGAGAGGTAGGCAATGAGCAGTTCTTC
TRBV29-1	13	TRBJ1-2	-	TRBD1	CSVDGTGIYGYTF	TGCAGCGTTGACGGGACAGGGATCTATGGCTACACCTTC
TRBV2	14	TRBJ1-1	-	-	CASSVVGRDTEAFF	TGTGCCAGCAGTGTGGTAGGGAGGGACACTGAAGCTTTCTTT
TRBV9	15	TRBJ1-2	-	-	CASSVDIGGSDGYTF	TGTGCCAGCAGCGTAGACATCGGGGGGTCGGATGGCTACACCTTC
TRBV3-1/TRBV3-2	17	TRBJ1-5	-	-	CASSQGQGDLAGQPQHF	TGTGCCAGCAGCCAAGGGCAGGGTGACCTAGCGGGTCAGCCCCAGCATTTT
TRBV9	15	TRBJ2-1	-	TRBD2	CASSVGLADDNEQFF	TGTGCCAGCAGCGTAGGGCTAGCGGACGACAATGAGCAGTTCTTC
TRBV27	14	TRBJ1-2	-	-	CASSLSQGIYGYTF	TGTGCCAGCAGTTTAAGTCAGGGGATCTATGGCTACACCTTC
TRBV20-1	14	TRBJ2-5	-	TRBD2	CSASASGRGETQYF	TGCAGTGCCAGTGCTAGCGGGAGAGGAGAGACCCAGTACTTC
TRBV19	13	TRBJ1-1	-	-	CASSIGGVPGAFF	TGTGCCAGTAGTATAGGCGGTGTCCCAGGGGCTTTCTTT
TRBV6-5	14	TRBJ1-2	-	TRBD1	CASSRTGFLYGYTF	TGTGCCAGCAGTCGGACAGGGTTTCTCTATGGCTACACCTTC
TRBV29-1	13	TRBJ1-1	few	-	CSVAGSENTEAFF	TGCAGCGTGGCCGGGTCAGAGAACACTGAAGCTTTCTTT
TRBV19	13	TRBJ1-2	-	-	CASSIPEGVGYTF	TGTGCCAGTAGTATACCCGAAGGGGTTGGCTACACCTTC
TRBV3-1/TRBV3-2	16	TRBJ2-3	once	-	CASSSPSGALGDTQYF	TGTGCCAGCAGCTCGCCTAGTGGGGCGTTGGGGGATACGCAGTATTTT
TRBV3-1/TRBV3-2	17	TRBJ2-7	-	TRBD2	CASSQYTSGRAGYEQYF	TGTGCCAGCAGCCAATACACTAGCGGGAGGGCCGGATACGAGCAGTACTTC
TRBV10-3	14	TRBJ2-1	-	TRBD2	CATQAPGGRDEQFF	TGTGCCACCCAGGCTCCGGGAGGGCGAGATGAGCAGTTCTTC
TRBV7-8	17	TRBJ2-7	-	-	CASSPFYGGSGPYEQYF	TGTGCCAGCAGCCCTTTTTACGGGGGTAGCGGCCCCTACGAGCAGTACTTC
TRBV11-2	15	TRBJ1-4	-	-	CASSRYGATNEKLFF	TGTGCCAGCAGCCGTTATGGGGCCACTAATGAAAAACTGTTTTTT
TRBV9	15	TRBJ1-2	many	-	CASSVDTGTSGGYTF	TGTGCCAGCAGCGTAGATACAGGGACCTCGGGGGGCTACACCTTC
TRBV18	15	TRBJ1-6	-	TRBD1	CASSPLDRGNSPLHF	TGTGCCAGCTCACCCCTAGACAGGGGAAATTCACCCCTCCACTTT
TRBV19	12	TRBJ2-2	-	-	CASSLLTGELFF	TGTGCCAGTAGTCTACTTACCGGGGAGCTGTTTTTT
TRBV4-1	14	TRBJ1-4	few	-	CASSQRTTNEKLFF	TGCGCCAGCAGCCAGCGGACAACTAATGAAAAACTGTTTTTT
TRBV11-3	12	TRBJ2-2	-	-	CASSSNREELFF	TGTGCCAGCAGCTCCAACCGGGAGGAGCTGTTTTTT
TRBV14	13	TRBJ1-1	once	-	CASSQIEKTEAFF	TGTGCCAGCAGCCAAATAGAGAAAACTGAAGCTTTCTTT
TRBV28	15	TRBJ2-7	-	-	CASSLSGTPRYEQYF	TGTGCCAGCAGTTTATCAGGCACCCCCCGCTACGAGCAGTACTTC
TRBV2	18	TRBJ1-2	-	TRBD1	CASRAPGQGTSIPAGYTF	TGTGCCAGCAGGGCCCCGGGACAGGGGACCTCTATCCCGGCGGGCTACACCTTC
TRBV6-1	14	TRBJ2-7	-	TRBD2	CASSESGGSGEQYF	TGTGCCAGCAGTGAATCCGGGGGTAGCGGGGAGCAGTACTTC
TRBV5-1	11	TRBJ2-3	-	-	CASSARDTQYF	TGCGCCAGCAGCGCGCGAGATACGCAGTATTTT
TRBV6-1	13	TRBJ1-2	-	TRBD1	CASSDQGGGGYTF	TGTGCCAGCAGTGACCAAGGGGGCGGCGGCTACACCTTC
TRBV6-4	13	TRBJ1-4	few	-	CASSDSLNEKLFF	TGTGCCAGCAGTGACAGCCTTAATGAAAAACTGTTTTTT